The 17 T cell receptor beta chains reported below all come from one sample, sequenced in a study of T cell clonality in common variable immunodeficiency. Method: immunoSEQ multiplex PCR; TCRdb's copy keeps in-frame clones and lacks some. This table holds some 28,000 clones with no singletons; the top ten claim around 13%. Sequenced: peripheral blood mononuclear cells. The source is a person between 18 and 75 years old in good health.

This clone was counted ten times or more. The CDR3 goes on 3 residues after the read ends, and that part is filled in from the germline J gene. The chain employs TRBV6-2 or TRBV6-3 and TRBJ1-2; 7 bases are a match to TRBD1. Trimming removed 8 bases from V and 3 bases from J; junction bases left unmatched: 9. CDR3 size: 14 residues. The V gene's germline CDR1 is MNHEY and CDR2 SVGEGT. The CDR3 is CASATRQGHYGYTF. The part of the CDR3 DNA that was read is TGTGCCAGCGCTACGCGACAGGGCCACTATGGC.

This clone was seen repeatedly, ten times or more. CDR3 residues: CASSLGGQPEAEAFF. The CDR3 bases that were read are TGTGCCAGCAGCTTAGGGGGACAGCCAGAAGCTGAA. V usage is TRBV7-2 and J usage is TRBJ1-1; 7 bases align to TRBD1. The read terminates 3 residues ahead of where the CDR3 ends, so the germline J gene completes it. The ends lost 1 base at V and 6 bases at J; junction bases unmatched: 8. Germline CDR1 SGHTA, CDR2 FQGNSA. There are 15 residues in the CDR3. The entire variable domain, with the rest obtained from reference TRBV7-2 and TRBJ1-1, is as follows: GAGVSQSPSNKVTEKGKDVELRCDPISGHTALYWYRQSLGQGLEFLIYFQGNSAPDKSGLPSDRFSAERTGGSVSTLTIQRTQQEDSAVYLCASSLGGQPEAEAFFGQGTRLTVV.

The sequenced CDR3 bases are TGTGCCAGCAGCTCGATTTGGGGGGACACTGAA. It codes for CASSSIWGDTE. The complete CDR3 protein is CASSSIWGDTEAFF. V gene TRBV11-2 combines with J gene TRBJ1-1; tentatively, D is TRBD1 (5 bases). The CDR3 end is not reached by the read, which stops 3 residues before it; the germline J gene fills it in. Trimming removed 4 bases at V and 3 bases at J, with 12 bases between. The length of the CDR3 is 14 residues. From germline, CDR1 is SGHAT and CDR2 FQNNGV.

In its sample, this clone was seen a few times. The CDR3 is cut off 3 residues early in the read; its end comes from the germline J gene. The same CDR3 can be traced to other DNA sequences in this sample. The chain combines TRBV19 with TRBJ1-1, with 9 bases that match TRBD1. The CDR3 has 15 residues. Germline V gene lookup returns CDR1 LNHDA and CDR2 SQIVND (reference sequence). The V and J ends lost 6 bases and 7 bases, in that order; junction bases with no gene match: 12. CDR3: CASSPGQGIANEAFF. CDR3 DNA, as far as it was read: TGTGCCAGTAGCCCAGGACAGGGGATTGCAAATGAA.

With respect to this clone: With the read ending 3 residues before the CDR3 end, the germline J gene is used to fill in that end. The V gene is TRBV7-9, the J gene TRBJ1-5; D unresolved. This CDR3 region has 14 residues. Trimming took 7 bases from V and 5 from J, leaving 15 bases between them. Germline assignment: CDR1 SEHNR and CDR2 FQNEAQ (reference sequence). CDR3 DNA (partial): TGTGCCAGCACCACCCAAAGCCCGGATCAGCCC. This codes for CASTTQSPDQP. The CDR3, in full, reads CASTTQSPDQPQHF.

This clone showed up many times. The CDR3 sequence: CASSPLQGYSGNTIYF. The DNA read from the CDR3 is TGTGCCAGTAGCCCTCTTCAGGGATACTCTGGAAACACC. J is TRBJ1-3 and V is TRBV19, with a possible D match to TRBD1 (5 bases). The read finishes 3 residues shy of the CDR3 end, and the germline J gene is used to complete it. V dropped 6 bases and J dropped 0 bases, with 15 bases sitting between them. CDR1 and CDR2 (germline): LNHDA, SQIVND (reference sequence). The length of the CDR3 is 16 residues.

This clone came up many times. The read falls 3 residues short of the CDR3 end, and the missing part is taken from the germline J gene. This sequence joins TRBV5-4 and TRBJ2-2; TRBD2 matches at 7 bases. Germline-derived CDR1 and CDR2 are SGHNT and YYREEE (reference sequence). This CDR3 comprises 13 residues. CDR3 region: CAGGRGPTGELFF. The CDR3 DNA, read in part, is TGTGCTGGGGGGAGGGGACCCACCGGGGAG.

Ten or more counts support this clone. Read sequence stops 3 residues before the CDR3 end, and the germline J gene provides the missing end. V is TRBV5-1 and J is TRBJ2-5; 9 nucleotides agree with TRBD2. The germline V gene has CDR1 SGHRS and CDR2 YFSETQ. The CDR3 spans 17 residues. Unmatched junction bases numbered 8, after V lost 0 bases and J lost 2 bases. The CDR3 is CASSLGLAAGGQETQYF. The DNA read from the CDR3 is TGCGCCAGCAGCTTGGGACTAGCGGCCGGCGGTCAAGAGACC.

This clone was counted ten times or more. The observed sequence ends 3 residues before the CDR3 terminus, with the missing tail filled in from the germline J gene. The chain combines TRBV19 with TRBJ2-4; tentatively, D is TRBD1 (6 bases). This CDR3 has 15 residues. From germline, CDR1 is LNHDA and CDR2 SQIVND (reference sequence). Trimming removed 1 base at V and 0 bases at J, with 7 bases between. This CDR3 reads CASSIGRGAKNIQYF. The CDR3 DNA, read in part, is TGTGCCAGTAGTATAGGCAGGGGAGCCAAAAACATT.

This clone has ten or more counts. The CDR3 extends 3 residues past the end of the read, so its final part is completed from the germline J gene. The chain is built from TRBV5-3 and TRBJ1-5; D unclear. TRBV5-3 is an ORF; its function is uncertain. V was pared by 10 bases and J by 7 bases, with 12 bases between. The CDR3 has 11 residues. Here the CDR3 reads CAPRGGQPQHF. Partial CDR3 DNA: TGTGCCCCGCGGGGAGGACAGCCC.

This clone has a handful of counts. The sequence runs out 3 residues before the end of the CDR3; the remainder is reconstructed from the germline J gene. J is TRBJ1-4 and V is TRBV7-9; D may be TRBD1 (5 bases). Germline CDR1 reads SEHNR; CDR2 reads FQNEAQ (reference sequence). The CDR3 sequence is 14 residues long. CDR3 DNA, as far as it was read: TGTGCCAGCAGCTCCGGTCAGGGATCTTCACCA. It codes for CASSSGQGSSP. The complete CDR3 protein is CASSSGQGSSPLFF.

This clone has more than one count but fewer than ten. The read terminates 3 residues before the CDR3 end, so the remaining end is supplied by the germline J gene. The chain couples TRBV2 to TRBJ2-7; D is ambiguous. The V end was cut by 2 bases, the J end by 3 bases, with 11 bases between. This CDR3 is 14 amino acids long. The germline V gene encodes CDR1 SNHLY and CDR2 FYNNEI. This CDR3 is CASSESWAVYEQYF. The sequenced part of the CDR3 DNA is TGTGCCAGCAGTGAATCGTGGGCAGTCTACGAG.

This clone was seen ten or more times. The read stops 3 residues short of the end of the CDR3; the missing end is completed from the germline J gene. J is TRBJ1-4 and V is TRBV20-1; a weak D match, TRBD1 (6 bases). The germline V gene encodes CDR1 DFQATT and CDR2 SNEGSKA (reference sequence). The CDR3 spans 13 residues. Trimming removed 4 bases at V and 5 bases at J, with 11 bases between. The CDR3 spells CSAKRTVNEKLFF. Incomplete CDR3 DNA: TGCAGTGCTAAGCGGACAGTCAATGAAAAA.

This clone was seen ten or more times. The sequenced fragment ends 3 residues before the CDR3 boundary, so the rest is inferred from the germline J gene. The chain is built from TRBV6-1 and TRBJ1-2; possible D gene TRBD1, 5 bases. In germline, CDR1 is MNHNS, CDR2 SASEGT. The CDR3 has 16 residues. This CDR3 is CASSDLAGSFLGGYTF. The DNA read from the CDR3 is TGTGCCAGCAGTGATTTGGCAGGGTCGTTTCTCGGGGGC.

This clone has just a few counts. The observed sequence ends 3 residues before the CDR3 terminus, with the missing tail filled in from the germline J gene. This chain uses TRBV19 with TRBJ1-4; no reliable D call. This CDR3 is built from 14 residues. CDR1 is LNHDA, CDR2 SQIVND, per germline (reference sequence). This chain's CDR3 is CASSFSSYNSPLFF. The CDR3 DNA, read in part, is TGTGCCAGTAGTTTTAGCTCCTATAATTCACCA.

The CDR3 here is CASSHASRVVNEQYF. The part of the CDR3 DNA that was read is TGTGCCAGCAGCCATGCTAGCCGGGTGGTAAACGAG. The rearrangement joins TRBV7-9 to TRBJ2-7; D is perhaps TRBD2 (5 bases). Sequencing ends 3 residues short of the CDR3 end; the germline J gene provides the rest. Germline CDR1 reads SEHNR; CDR2 reads FQNEAQ (reference sequence). Trimming took off 5 bases at V and 5 bases at J, with 19 bases between the two ends. This CDR3 is 15 amino acids long.

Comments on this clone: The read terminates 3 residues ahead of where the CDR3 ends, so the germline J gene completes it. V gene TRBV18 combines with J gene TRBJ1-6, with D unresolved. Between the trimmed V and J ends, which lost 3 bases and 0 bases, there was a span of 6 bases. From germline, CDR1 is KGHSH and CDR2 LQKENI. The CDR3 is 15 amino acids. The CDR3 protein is CASSPSSSYNSPLHF. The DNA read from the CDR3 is TGTGCCAGCTCACCCTCTAGCTCCTATAATTCACCC.